The 8 T cell receptor beta chains below all came from one sample that was sequenced in a study of technical replicates of blood from a handful of donors. Only in-frame clones appear in the TCRdb table, and some are missing; sequencing was by immunoSEQ multiplex PCR. The table lists tens of thousands of clones, 75% to 95% of them singletons. Sequenced sample: T cells isolated from PBMCs. The receptors stem from a human donor in good health. Some clones in this sample may be carry-over from other donors' samples.

This chain uses TRBV7-9 with TRBJ1-6, with D possibly being TRBD1 (6 bases). Trimming took 4 bases from V and 7 from J, leaving 14 bases between them. In germline, CDR1 is SEHNR, CDR2 FQNEAQ (reference sequence). CDR3 size: 15 residues. CDR3 in amino acids: CASSSDRPKNSPLHF. The CDR3 DNA sequence: TGTGCCAGCAGCTCTGACAGGCCGAAGAATTCACCCCTCCACTTT.

The gene calls are TRBV6-5 and TRBJ2-2; possibly TRBD1 for D (5 bases). The V gene's germline CDR1 is MNHEY and CDR2 SVGAGI. The CDR3 is 14 residues long. V dropped 1 base and J dropped 2 bases, with 5 bases sitting between them. The CDR3 protein is CASSYWGNTGELFF. Here the CDR3 DNA reads TGTGCCAGCAGTTACTGGGGCAACACCGGGGAGCTGTTTTTT.

The chain links TRBV4-1 to TRBJ2-5, with D perhaps matching TRBD2 (6 bases). The germline V gene has CDR1 MGHRA and CDR2 YSYEKL. This CDR3 spans 13 amino acids. V was cut by 6 bases and J by 5 bases, with 13 bases left in between. CDR3 bases: TGCGCCAGCAGTTCCGGGGGAGCGGAGACCCAGTACTTC. Its translation: CASSSGGAETQYF.

The chain recombines TRBV19 with TRBJ1-3; D gene unclear. V lost 3 bases and J lost 1, with 7 bases in between. CDR1 is LNHDA, CDR2 SQIVND, per germline (reference sequence). This CDR3 has 14 amino acids. The CDR3 region has the DNA TGTGCCAGTAGTATCAGGAATTCTGGAAACACCATATATTTT. Its translation is CASSIRNSGNTIYF. The whole variable domain, remainder taken from reference TRBV19 and TRBJ1-3, is DGGITQSPKYLFRKEGQNVTLSCEQNLNHDAMYWYRQDPGQGLRLIYYSQIVNDFQKGDIAEGYSVSREKKESFPLTVTSAQKNPTAFYLCASSIRNSGNTIYFGEGSWLTVV.

This clone was counted a single time. The V gene is TRBV5-4, the J gene TRBJ2-5; 13 bases fit TRBD2. The J segment lost 2 bases and the V segment lost 4 bases, leaving 5 bases of the junction unmatched. CDR3 length: 16 residues. Germline loops: CDR1 SGHNT, CDR2 YYREEE (reference sequence). The DNA of the CDR3 is TGTGCCAGCAGCCCCCCGACTAGCGGGAGGCAAGAGACCCAGTACTTC. It is translated as CASSPPTSGRQETQYF.

This chain links TRBV28 with TRBJ2-2, with 8 bases that match TRBD2. The CDR3 runs 20 residues. V was clipped by 7 bases and J by 5 bases; unmatched bases: 24. CDR1 is MDHEN, CDR2 SYDVKM, per germline. CDR3 sequence reads: CASMKNLGGRSNSKTGELFF. Here the CDR3 DNA reads TGTGCCAGCATGAAGAATCTCGGCGGGAGGTCTAACAGTAAGACCGGGGAGCTGTTTTTT.

This clone was detected only once. V gene TRBV30 combines with J gene TRBJ2-5; D may be TRBD2 (5 bases). Trimming cost V 3 bases and J 4 bases, with 6 bases left between them. Germline values: CDR1 GTSNPN, CDR2 SVGIG (reference sequence). The CDR3 runs 11 residues. In nucleotides, the CDR3 is TGTGCCTGGAGCGAGGGAGAGACCCAGTACTTC. Protein product: CAWSEGETQYF.

The rearrangement uses TRBV5-1 and TRBJ1-3; D is unresolved. This CDR3 contains 14 residues. Trimming took off 0 bases at V and 14 bases at J, with 18 bases between the two ends. The V gene's germline CDR1 is SGHRS and CDR2 YFSETQ. The CDR3 DNA reads as TGCGCCAGCAGCTTGGACGATGAGGCACGAAGGCTATATTTT. Protein sequence: CASSLDDEARRLYF.